The clone carrying this T cell receptor (beta chain) was picked up a small number of times. Its antigen is still unknown. This may come from a read error, since a much larger clone is one base off. This record comes from a study of response to subunit inactivated influenza vaccine. Findings and caveats of the study: Few new T cells, the authors suggested, are recruited by each seasonal influenza vaccination.

V dropped 2 bases and J dropped 4; count of bases not matched to a gene: 4. The CDR3 is made up of 16 amino acids. Germline CDR1 reads LNHNV; CDR2 reads YYDKDF (reference sequence). TCRdb used MiXCR to reprocess the RT-PCR reads, holding one entry per CDR3 protein. The table lists more than 400,000 distinct CDR3 sequences, approximately 7.8% of them singletons. The input for sequencing was PBMCs from blood, taken less than 30 months after vaccination. The TCR comes from a man aged 50 to 69 who received an inactivated influenza vaccine. This rearrangement joins TRBV15 to TRBJ2-1; 11 bases fit TRBD1. The CDR3 sequence: CATSRRGTGGYNEQFF. DNA for the CDR3: TGTGCCACCAGCAGAAGAGGGACAGGGGGGTACAATGAGCAGTTCTTC.